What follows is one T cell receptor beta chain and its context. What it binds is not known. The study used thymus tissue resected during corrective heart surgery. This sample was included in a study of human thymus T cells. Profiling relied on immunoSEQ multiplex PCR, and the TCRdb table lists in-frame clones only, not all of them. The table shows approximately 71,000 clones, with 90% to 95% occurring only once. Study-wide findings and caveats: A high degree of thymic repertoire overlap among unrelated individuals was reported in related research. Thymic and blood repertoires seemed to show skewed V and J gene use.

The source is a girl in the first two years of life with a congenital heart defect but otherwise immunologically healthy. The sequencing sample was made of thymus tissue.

The DNA for the CDR3 is TGTGCCAGCAGCTTGTCAGGGAACACTGAAGCTTTCTTT. Amino acid sequence: CASSLSGNTEAFF. The chain joins TRBV11-2 to TRBJ1-1; D is unresolved. This CDR3 comprises 13 residues. The V gene's germline CDR1 is SGHAT and CDR2 FQNNGV. The ends were cut back, 3 bases at V and 1 base at J, with 6 bases in the middle.